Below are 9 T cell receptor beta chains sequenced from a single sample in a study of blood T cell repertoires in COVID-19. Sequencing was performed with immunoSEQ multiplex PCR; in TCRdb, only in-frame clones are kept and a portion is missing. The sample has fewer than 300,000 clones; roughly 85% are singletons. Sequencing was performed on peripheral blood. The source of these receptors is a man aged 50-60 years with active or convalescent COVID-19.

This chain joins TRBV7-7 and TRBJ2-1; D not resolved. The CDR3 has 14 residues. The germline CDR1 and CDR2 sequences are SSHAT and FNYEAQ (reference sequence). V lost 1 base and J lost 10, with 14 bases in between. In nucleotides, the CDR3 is TGTGCCAGCAGCTTAGACGGCGGATCCATAGAGCAGTTCTTC. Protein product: CASSLDGGSIEQFF.

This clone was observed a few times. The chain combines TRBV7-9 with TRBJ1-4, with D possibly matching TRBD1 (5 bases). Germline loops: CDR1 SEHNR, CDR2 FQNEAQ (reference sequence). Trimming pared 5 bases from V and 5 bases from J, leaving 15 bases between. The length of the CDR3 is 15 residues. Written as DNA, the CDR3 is TGTGCCAGCAGCCTTGGAATAGGGGCGAATGAAAAACTGTTTTTT. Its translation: CASSLGIGANEKLFF.

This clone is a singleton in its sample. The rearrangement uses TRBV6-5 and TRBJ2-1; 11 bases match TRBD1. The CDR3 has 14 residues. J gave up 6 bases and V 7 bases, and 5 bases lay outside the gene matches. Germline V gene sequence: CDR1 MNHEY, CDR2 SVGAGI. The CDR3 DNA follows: TGTGCCAGCACCGGACAGGGGGCTTTCAATGAGCAGTTCTTC. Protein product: CASTGQGAFNEQFF.

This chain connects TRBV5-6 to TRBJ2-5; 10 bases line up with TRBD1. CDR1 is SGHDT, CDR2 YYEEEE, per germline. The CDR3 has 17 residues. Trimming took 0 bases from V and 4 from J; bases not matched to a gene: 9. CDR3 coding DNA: TGTGCCAGCAGCTTGGGACCCCCGGGACAGGGGAGAGAGACCCAGTACTTC. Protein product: CASSLGPPGQGRETQYF.

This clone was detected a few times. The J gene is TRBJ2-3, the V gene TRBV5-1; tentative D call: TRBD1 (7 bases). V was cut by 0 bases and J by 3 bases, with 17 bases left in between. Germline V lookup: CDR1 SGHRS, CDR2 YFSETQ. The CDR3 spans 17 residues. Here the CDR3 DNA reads TGCGCCAGCAGCTTGGAACCCTCAGGGGGAGGAACAGATACGCAGTATTTT. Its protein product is CASSLEPSGGGTDTQYF.

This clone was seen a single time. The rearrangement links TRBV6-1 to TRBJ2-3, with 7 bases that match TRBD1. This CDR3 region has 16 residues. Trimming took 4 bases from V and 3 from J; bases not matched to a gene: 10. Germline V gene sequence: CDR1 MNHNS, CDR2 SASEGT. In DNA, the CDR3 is TGTGCCAGCAGTGTACTGCGACAGGGTGATACAGATACGCAGTATTTT. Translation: CASSVLRQGDTDTQYF.

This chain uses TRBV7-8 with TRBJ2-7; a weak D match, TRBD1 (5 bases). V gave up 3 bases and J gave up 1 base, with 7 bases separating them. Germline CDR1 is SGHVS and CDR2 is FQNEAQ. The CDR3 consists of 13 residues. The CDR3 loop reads CASSFDSSYEQYF. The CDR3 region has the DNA TGTGCCAGCAGCTTCGACAGTTCCTACGAGCAGTACTTC.

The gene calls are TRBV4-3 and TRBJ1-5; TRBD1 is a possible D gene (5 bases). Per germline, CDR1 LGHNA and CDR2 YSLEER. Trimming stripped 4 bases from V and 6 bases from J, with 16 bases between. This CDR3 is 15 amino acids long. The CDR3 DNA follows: TGCGCCAGCAGCCCCGAGGGGAGGGGTGGTCAGCCCCAGCATTTT. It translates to CASSPEGRGGQPQHF.

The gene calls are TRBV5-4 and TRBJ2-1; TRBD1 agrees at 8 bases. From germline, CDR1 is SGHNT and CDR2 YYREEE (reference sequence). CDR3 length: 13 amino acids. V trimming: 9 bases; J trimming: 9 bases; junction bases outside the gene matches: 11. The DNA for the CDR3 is TGTGCCACCCACGGGCAGGGGGCAGGTGAGCAGTTCTTC. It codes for CATHGQGAGEQFF.